This is a list of T cell receptor beta chains from one sample in a study of cytomegalovirus exposure and HLA in healthy donors. Repertoires were generated with immunoSEQ multiplex PCR, while TCRdb's copy carries only in-frame clones and drops some. The data hold roughly 250,000 clones, with nearly 90% observed a single time. The sample consisted of PBMCs. The source of these receptors is a woman younger than 35 in good health and CMV-seronegative. Both conserved end residues are part of each CDR3. The D gene is left open where the match is weak. The size entry is marked missing in some rows and otherwise reads once, few, many or a size class.

>TRBJ1-1|TRBV7-3|NA|NA
CASSLQGPLNTEAFF
TGTGCCAGCAGCTTACAGGGGCCCTTGAACACTGAAGCTTTCTTT
>TRBJ1-6|TRBV7-6|NA|NA
CASALQPGTTNSPLHF
TGTGCCAGCGCCCTCCAGCCCGGGACAACGAATTCACCCCTCCACTTT
>TRBJ1-3|TRBV6-6|NA|NA
CASSTGSYGDTIYF
TGTGCCAGCAGCACCGGGTCCTACGGAGACACCATATATTTT
>TRBJ1-3|TRBV6-1|NA|NA
CASSEALWGPNTIYF
TGTGCCAGCAGTGAAGCGCTGTGGGGGCCAAACACCATATATTTT
>TRBJ2-1|TRBV28|NA|NA
CASTTHNEQFF
TGTGCCAGCACCACTCACAATGAGCAGTTCTTC
>TRBJ2-3|TRBV15|NA|NA
CATSREGGTDTQYF
TGTGCCACCAGCAGAGAAGGAGGAACAGATACGCAGTATTTT
>TRBJ2-7|TRBV29-1|NA|NA
CSAGGDYDGQYF
TGCAGCGCCGGGGGTGACTACGATGGGCAGTACTTC
>TRBJ2-7|TRBV19|NA|NA
CASSTPTASSYEQYF
TGTGCCAGTAGTACGCCGACGGCTAGCTCCTACGAGCAGTACTTC
>TRBJ2-1|TRBV5-1|NA|NA
CASSLFQAGEQFF
TGCGCCAGCAGCTTGTTCCAGGCTGGCGAGCAGTTCTTC
>TRBJ2-1|TRBV27|NA|TRBD1
CASSLKPGQGTFEQFF
TGTGCCAGCAGTTTGAAACCGGGACAGGGAACCTTTGAGCAGTTCTTC
>TRBJ2-3|TRBV14|NA|TRBD2
CASSQDGAGGPRDTQYF
TGTGCCAGCAGCCAAGATGGAGCGGGGGGGCCGCGAGATACGCAGTATTTT
>TRBJ1-6|TRBV18|NA|NA
CASSPVDKNSPLHF
TGTGCCAGCTCACCAGTGGACAAGAATTCACCCCTCCACTTT
>TRBJ2-1|TRBV27|NA|TRBD2
CASSPPGLANEQFF
TGTGCCAGCAGTCCCCCAGGACTAGCCAATGAGCAGTTCTTC
>TRBJ2-2|TRBV5-1|NA|NA
CASSLVVGELFF
TGCGCCAGCAGCTTGGTCGTAGGGGAGCTGTTTTTT
>TRBJ1-2|TRBV5-1|once|NA
CASSLEGRENYGYTF
TGCGCCAGCAGCTTGGAGGGTCGGGAGAACTATGGCTACACCTTC
>TRBJ1-1|TRBV2|NA|NA
CANDRDSNTEAFF
TGTGCCAACGATCGGGATTCCAACACTGAAGCTTTCTTT
>TRBJ2-3|TRBV6-6|NA|NA
CASLDGGTDTQYF
TGTGCCAGCTTGGACGGGGGCACAGATACGCAGTATTTT
>TRBJ2-5|TRBV4-1|NA|TRBD2
CASSQGLAGQETQYF
TGCGCCAGCAGCCAAGGGCTAGCGGGCCAAGAGACCCAGTACTTC
>TRBJ1-2|TRBV28|NA|TRBD1
CASISGQEGGYTF
TGTGCCAGCATCTCGGGACAGGAGGGTGGCTACACCTTC
>TRBJ1-5|TRBV5-1|NA|NA
CASSSTGPNQPQHF
TGCGCCAGCAGCTCCACAGGCCCCAATCAGCCCCAGCATTTT